This TCR beta chain derives from a study of early T cells in non-severe SARS-CoV-2 infection listed by TCRdb under 2021. At the level of the whole study: Bulk RNA from unsorted whole blood was used for TCR sequencing, so alpha and beta chains could not be paired. General conclusions and limits of the study: VDJdb matching was skewed toward anti-spike CD8 responses and likely underestimated virus-specific expansions by missing private and CD4 specificities.

The library was prepared using 5' RACE. Sequencing used a NextSeq 500. In the TCR library protocol, unique molecular identifiers were attached to individual cDNA molecules to correct for PCR bias and sequencing error. TCR alpha and beta chains were both sequenced, and the abundances of alpha and beta sequences in each sample were closely correlated with each other. Per the source publication's procedure: Decombinator V4 was used to annotate TCR sequences for V gene, J gene and CDR3. TCRs were defined as expanded if a significant change between any two time points was detected under a Poisson model with p below 0.0001. Abundances of TCRs were expressed as counts per million after normalisation to the total number of TCRs sequenced in each sample. TRAV1-2 paired with TRAJ12, TRAJ20 or TRAJ33 defined MAIT TCRs, while TRAV10 paired with TRAJ18 defined iNKT TCRs. A search of VDJdb, accessed on 1 November 2021, was run for TCRs annotated to CMV, EBV and SARS-CoV-2, with TCRs annotated for multiple antigens excluded. TCRdb reprocessing: public reads trimmed at Q25 with fastp, clones called with MiXCR, in-frame beta chains kept. For every CDR3 protein sequence, its rows merge into one entry that carries the most common genes and DNA. None of the V and J calls come from the authors' own analysis; TCRdb made them. The sample table lists 85,000 to 90,000 distinct CDR3 sequences, less than 15% of them with a count of one. The top ten constitute around 6.4% of the sample.

Many counts were recorded for this clonotype. The antigen it recognizes is unknown. Base qualities are not recorded, but no much larger clone differs from it by a single base. Set within a cohort of healthcare workers in London, UK, this nested case-control study involved weekly PCR testing of nasopharyngeal swabs along with blood sampling. Between 23 and 31 March 2020, the week of the UK lockdown, healthcare workers were enrolled and then followed up weekly for as long as 16 weeks. V gives up 1 base and J gives up 4 bases, and the segment between their germline ends measures 8 bases. The germline V gene gives CDR1 as SGHRS and CDR2 as YFSETQ. From cysteine to phenylalanine, the CDR3 is 13 amino acids long. Only the CDR3 DNA is retained, 39 bases long and in frame from the first base.

Sequences were obtained from whole blood. Recombination linked TRBV5-1 to TRBJ1-1, with the D gene too uncertain to name. The clonotype comes from an adult who was a healthcare worker with PCR-confirmed SARS-CoV-2 infection or an uninfected control (not recorded which). The CDR3 region has the sequence CASSLLGSTEAFF. The nucleotides are TGCGCCAGCAGCTTGCTAGGGAGCACTGAAGCTTTCTTT.